Listed below are T cell receptor beta chains from one sample, sequenced in a study of T cells in Graves' hyperthyroidism and ophthalmopathy. From the multiplex PCR reads, TCRdb called clonotypes with MiXCR, one entry per CDR3 protein. The sample has hundreds of thousands of distinct CDR3 sequences; around 46% are singletons. The specimen sequenced was peripheral blood or thyroid tissue (not recorded which). Receptors were obtained from a woman between 18 and 29 years old with Graves' hyperthyroidism. The conserved cysteine and the conserved F or W are not part of the CDR3 here.

J	V	CDR3
TRBJ1-1	TRBV19	ASSQDRGIGTEAF
TRBJ2-7	TRBV10-2	ASRDRGREQY
TRBJ2-7	TRBV10-3	ASSDLGAQEQY
TRBJ1-4	TRBV5-1	ASSSEQGSEKLF
TRBJ2-5	TRBV20-1	SASYSRETQY
TRBJ1-1	TRBV25-1	ASSQRPGQGNTEAF
TRBJ2-2	TRBV24-1	ATGGSNTGELF
TRBJ2-7	TRBV5-1	ASSRETSGRYFYEQY
TRBJ2-3	TRBV2	ASSWTQMLSTQY
TRBJ1-6	TRBV7-8	ASSLAGESSYNSPLH
TRBJ2-7	TRBV5-1	ASSLDVWSSGRYEQY
TRBJ1-5	TRBV29-1	RLTGLGQPQH
TRBJ1-1	TRBV9	ASSVGANTEAF
TRBJ2-7	TRBV2	ASRADSPYEQY
TRBJ2-5	TRBV2	ASSGKETQY
TRBJ2-2	TRBV7-9	ASSSYRGTGELF
TRBJ2-5	TRBV24-1	ATSGFRTAETQY
TRBJ1-3	TRBV9	ASSVEDSPGNTIY
TRBJ1-2	TRBV7-6	ASSSGGDYT